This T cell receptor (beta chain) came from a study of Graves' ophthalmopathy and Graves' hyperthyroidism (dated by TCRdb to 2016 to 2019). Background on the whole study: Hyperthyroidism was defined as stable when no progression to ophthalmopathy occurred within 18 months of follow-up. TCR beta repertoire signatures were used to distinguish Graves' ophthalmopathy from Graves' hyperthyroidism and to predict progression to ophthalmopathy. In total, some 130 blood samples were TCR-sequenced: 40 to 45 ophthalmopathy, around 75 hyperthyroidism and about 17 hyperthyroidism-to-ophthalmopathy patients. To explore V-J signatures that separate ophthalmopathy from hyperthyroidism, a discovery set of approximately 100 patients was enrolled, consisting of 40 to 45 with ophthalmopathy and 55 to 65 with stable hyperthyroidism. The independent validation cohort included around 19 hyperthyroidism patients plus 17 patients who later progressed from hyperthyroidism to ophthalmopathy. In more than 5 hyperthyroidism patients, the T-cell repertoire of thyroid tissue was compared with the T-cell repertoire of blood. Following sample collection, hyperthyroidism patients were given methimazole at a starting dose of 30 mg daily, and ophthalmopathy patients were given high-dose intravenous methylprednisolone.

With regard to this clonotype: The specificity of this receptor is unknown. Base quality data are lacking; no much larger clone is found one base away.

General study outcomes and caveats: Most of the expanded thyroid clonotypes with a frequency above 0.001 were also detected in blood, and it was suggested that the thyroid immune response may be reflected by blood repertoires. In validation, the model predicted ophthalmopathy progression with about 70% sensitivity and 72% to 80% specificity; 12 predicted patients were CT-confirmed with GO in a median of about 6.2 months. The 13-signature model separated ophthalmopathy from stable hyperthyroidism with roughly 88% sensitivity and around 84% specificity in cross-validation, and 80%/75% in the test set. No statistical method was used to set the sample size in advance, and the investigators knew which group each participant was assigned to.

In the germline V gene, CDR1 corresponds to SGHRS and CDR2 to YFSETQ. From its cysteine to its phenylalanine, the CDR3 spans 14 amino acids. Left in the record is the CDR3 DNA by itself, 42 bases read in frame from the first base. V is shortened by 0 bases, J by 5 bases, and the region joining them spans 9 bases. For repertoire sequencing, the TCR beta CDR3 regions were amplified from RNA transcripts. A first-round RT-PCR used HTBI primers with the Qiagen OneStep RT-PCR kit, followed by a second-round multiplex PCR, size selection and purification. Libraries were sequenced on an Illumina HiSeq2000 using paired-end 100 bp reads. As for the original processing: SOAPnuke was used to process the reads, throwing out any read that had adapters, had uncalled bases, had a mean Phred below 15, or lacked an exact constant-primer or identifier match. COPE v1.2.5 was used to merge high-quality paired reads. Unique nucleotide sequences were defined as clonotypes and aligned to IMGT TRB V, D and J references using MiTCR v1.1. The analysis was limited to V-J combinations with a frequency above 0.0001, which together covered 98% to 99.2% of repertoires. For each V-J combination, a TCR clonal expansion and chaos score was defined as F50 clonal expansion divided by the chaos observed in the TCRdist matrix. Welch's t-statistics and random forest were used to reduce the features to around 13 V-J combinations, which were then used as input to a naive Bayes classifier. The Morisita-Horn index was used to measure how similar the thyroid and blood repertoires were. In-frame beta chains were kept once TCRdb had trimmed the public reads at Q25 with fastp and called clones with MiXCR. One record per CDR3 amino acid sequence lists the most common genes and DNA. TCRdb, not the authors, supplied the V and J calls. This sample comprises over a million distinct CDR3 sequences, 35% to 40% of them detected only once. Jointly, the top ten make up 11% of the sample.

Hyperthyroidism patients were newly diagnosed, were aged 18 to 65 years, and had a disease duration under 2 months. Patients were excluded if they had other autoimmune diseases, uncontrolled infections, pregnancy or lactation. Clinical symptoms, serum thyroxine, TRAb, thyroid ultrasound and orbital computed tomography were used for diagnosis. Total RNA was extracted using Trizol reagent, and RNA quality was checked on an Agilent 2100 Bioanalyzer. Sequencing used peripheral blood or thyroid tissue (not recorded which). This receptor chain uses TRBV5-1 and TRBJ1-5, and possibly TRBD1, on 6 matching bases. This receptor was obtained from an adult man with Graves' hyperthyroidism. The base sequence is TGCGCCAGCAGCTTGGGGACAGCGTATCAGCCCCAGCATTTT. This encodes CASSLGTAYQPQHF.